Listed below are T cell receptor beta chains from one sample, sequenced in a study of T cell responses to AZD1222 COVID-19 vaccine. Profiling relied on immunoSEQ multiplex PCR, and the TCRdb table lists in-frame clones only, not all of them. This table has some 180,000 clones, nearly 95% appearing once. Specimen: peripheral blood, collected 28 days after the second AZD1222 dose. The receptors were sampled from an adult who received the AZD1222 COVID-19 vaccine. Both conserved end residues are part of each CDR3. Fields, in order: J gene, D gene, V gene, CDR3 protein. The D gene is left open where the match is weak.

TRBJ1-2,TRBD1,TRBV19,CASRAGTGANYGYTF
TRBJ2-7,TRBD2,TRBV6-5,CASSYNRASGNYEQYF
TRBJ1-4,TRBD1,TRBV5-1,CASSGTANEKLFF
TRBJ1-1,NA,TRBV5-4,CASSPSWDTEAFF
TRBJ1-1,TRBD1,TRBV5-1,CASSPRTGGETEAFF
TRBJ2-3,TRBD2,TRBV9,CASSVGSGKSTDTQYF
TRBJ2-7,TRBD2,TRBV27,CASSTGTSGYEQYF
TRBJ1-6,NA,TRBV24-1,CATPPRQGFDSPLHF
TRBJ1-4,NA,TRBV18,CASSPDSKIGKLFF
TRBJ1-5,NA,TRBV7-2,CASSKDSQPQHF
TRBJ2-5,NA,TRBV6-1,CASSDWGRGTQYF
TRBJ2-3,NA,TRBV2,CASSVGDLLGTDTQYF
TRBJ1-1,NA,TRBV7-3,CASSSSPGTGFEAFF
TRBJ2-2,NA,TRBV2,CASSAIEPNTGELFF
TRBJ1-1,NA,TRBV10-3,CAISEQGDTEAFF
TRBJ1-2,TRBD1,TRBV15,CATSRVGQASYGYTF
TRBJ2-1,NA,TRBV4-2,CASSQRAGAFVFNEQFF
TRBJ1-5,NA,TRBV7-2,CASSLSPDSNQPQHF
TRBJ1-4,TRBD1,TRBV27,CASSLSTGVHEKLFF
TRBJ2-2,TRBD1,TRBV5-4,CAGWTGGIANTGELFF
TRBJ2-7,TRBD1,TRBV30,CAWSRGQEIYEQYF
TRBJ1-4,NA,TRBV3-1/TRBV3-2,CASSHPGGANEKLFF
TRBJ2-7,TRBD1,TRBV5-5,CASSLGPDRGTYEQYF
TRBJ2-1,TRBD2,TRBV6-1,CASSAQAGGGYNEQFF
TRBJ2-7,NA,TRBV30,CAWSVVGYEQYF
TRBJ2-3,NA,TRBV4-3,CASSRLRTDTQYF
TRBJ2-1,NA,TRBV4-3,CASSQGSSDNEQFF
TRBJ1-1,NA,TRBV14,CASSLTGPAEAFF
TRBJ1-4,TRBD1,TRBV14,CASSQLGTGVEKLFF
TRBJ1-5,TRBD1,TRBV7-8,CASSTTGTGQGPQHF
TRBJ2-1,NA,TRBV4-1,CASSPGEYYNNEQFF
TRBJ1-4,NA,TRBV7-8,CASSYLRWTSNEKLFF
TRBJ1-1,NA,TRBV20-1,CSATSPGAFF
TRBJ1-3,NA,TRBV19,CASMGRVRNTIYF
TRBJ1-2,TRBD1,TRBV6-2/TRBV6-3,CASSRQGGYYGYTF
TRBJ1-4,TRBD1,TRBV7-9,CASSRGQGNEKLFF
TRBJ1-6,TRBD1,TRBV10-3,CAIRRQGDNNSPLHF
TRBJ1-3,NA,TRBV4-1,CASSQENREVHTIYF
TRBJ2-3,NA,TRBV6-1,CASSETGLDTQYF
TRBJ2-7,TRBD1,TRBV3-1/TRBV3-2,CASSQDRLRDRAYEQYF
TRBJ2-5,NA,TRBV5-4,CASSLGQKGETQYF
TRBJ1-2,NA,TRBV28,CASTVGQRVEGYTF
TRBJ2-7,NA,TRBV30,CAWSGSAYEQYF
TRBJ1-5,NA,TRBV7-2,CASSFGQSNQPQHF
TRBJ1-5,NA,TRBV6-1,CASSEWQHSNQPQHF
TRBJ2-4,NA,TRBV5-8,CASCSGGAGGNIQYF
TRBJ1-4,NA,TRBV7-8,CASSLLRTVNEKLFF
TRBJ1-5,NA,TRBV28,CASSSTEPGKHF
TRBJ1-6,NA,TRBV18,CASSRDTESPLHF
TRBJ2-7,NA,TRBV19,CASSPQGSHYEQYF
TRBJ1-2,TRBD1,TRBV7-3,CASSPAGTGGYGYTF
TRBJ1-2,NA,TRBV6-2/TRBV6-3,CASSFGARYTF